This T cell receptor (beta chain) originates from a study of control samples from healthy donors and cancer patients. Germline V CDR1 and CDR2: SGDLS, YYNGEE. Deletions cut 2 bases from V and 2 bases from J, with 8 bases between. The CDR3 is 14 amino acids. Produced via immunoSEQ multiplex PCR; TCRdb's table is partial and in-frame only. The table lists 170,000 or so clones, nearly 90% of them singletons. The sample consisted of blood. The chain links TRBV9 to TRBJ1-5, with a weak D call TRBD1 (6 bases). This sequence originates from a woman in her fifties or sixties in good health. The CDR3 region has the DNA TGTGCCAGCAGCGTCTCAGGGGGCAATCAGCCCCAGCATTTT. Residues: CASSVSGGNQPQHF.